This entry lists 15 T cell receptor beta chains sequenced from one sample in a study of shared clonotypes between healthy human individuals. Using immunoSEQ multiplex PCR, the repertoire was profiled, and TCRdb retains in-frame clones only, with some absent. The table records roughly 500,000 clones, over 70% of them present only once. Sequencing used PBMCs. These receptors all come from a woman between 40 and 55 years old in good health. Some clones in this sample may be carry-over from other donors' samples.

The rearrangement uses TRBV4-1 and TRBJ2-4; D gene uncertain. The CDR3 has 17 residues. Germline CDR1 is MGHRA and CDR2 is YSYEKL. With 1 base removed from V and 5 bases from J, the gap between germline ends came to 18 bases. CDR3 nucleotide sequence: TGCGCCAGCAGCCAAGGACGGTTCGGGCGGATAGAAAACATTCAGTACTTC. Translation: CASSQGRFGRIENIQYF.

This CDR3 reads CASSFGTGESSEAFF. The CDR3, as DNA: TGTGCCAGCAGCTTCGGGACAGGGGAAAGCTCTGAAGCTTTCTTT. This rearrangement joins TRBV5-8 to TRBJ1-1; 10 nucleotides align to TRBD1. CDR3 length equals 15 residues. Germline CDR1 reads SGHTS; CDR2 reads YDEGEE. With 2 bases clipped from V and 6 bases from J, the junction kept 7 bases outside the gene matches.

This sequence joins TRBV15 and TRBJ2-7; 10 nucleotides agree with TRBD2. The V and J ends lost 3 bases and 7 bases, in that order; junction bases with no gene match: 6. CDR3 size: 14 residues. Germline lookup yields CDR1 LNHNV and CDR2 YYDKDF (reference sequence). CDR3: CATSRLAGATEQYF. For the CDR3, the DNA is TGTGCCACCAGCAGGCTAGCGGGAGCTACGGAGCAGTACTTC.

CDR3: CASSTRGVTDTQYF. The CDR3 DNA is TGTGCCAGCAGTACCCGGGGGGTCACAGATACGCAGTATTTT. V usage is TRBV28 and J usage is TRBJ2-3; 7 bases agree with TRBD2. CDR1 and CDR2 from the germline V gene are MDHEN and SYDVKM. This CDR3 region has 14 residues. The J segment lost 2 bases and the V segment lost 5 bases, leaving 4 bases of the junction unmatched.

The CDR3 DNA reads as TGTGCCAGCAGTCCTAGGTCGTCCGTACGGTGGCAGACCCAGTACTTC. The encoded protein is CASSPRSSVRWQTQYF. The chain recombines TRBV27 with TRBJ2-5, with D unresolved. Deletions cut 5 bases from V and 6 bases from J, with 22 bases between. Looked up from germline, CDR1 is MNHEY and CDR2 is SMNVEV (reference sequence). The CDR3 extends over 16 amino acids.

The chain couples TRBV28 to TRBJ2-7; D not certain. V was shortened by 3 bases and J by 1 base, with 16 bases between the two germline ends. The CDR3 is made up of 16 amino acids. The V gene's germline CDR1 is MDHEN and CDR2 SYDVKM. The CDR3 DNA reads as TGTGCCAGCAGTTTCATCCCTGCACAGACTTCCTACGAGCAGTACTTC. Translated, it gives CASSFIPAQTSYEQYF.

On this clone itself: The identical CDR3 is also encoded by other nucleotide sequences in the sample. This chain links TRBV30 with TRBJ2-5; D may be TRBD1 or TRBD2 (5 bases each). The end of the DNA is better explained by TRBJ2-7, so the J call may be wrong. This CDR3 has 10 residues. Germline assignment: CDR1 GTSNPN and CDR2 SVGIG (reference sequence). CDR3 DNA sequence: TGTGCTTGGGGGAACTACGAGCAGTACTTC. Amino acids: CAWGNYEQYF.

The chain recombines TRBV15 with TRBJ1-1, with TRBD1 matching 10 bases. The CDR3 totals 18 residues. V was clipped by 2 bases and J by 1 base; unmatched bases: 10. Germline CDR1 reads LNHNV; CDR2 reads YYDKDF (reference sequence). DNA of the CDR3: TGTGCCACCAGCAGAAGCTTGCGGACAGGGGGAAAGAACACTGAAGCTTTCTTT. It is translated as CATSRSLRTGGKNTEAFF. The variable domain in full, with the rest retrieved from reference TRBV15 and TRBJ1-1, is DAMVIQNPRYQVTQFGKPVTLSCSQTLNHNVMYWYQQKSSQAPKLLFHYYDKDFNNEADTPDNFQSRRPNTSFCFLDIRSPGLGDTAMYLCATSRSLRTGGKNTEAFFGQGTRLTVV.

This clone turned up a few times. The gene calls are TRBV18 and TRBJ1-2, with 7 bases matching TRBD1. The CDR3 length is 16 residues. Per the germline V gene, CDR1 is KGHSH and CDR2 is LQKENI. The V and J ends lost 3 bases and 7 bases, in that order; junction bases with no gene match: 14. The CDR3 DNA is TGTGCCAGCTCACCCGCGCGGACAGGAGAACTGAGTGGCTACACCTTC. It codes for CASSPARTGELSGYTF.

Turning to this clone: The same CDR3 arises from other DNA sequences in this sample as well. The chain employs TRBV14 and TRBJ1-2; TRBD1 is a possible D gene (5 bases). The CDR3 covers 13 residues. V was trimmed by 3 bases and J by 2 bases, leaving 7 bases between them. Germline V gene lookup returns CDR1 SGHDN and CDR2 FVKESK. CDR3 loop: CASSQGGNYGYTF. DNA for the CDR3: TGTGCCAGCAGCCAGGGGGGGAACTATGGCTACACCTTC.

This chain links TRBV6-1 with TRBJ2-3; tentatively, D is TRBD2 (5 bases). CDR3 length equals 15 residues. V was clipped by 6 bases and J by 6 bases, with 19 bases between them. Looked up from germline, CDR1 is MNHNS and CDR2 is SASEGT. The CDR3 coding sequence is TGTGCCAGCAGCTTGGGTTCAGCGGCGCCGGATACGCAGTATTTT. Its translation: CASSLGSAAPDTQYF.

The chain links TRBV6-5 to TRBJ1-1, with D possibly being TRBD1 (5 bases). Trimming shortened V by 4 bases and J by 3 bases, and 12 bases separated the two germline ends. The CDR3 sequence is 14 residues long. The V gene's germline CDR1 is MNHEY and CDR2 SVGAGI. DNA for the CDR3: TGTGCCAGCAGTTCTGCCCCAGGGTACACTGAAGCTTTCTTT. Residues: CASSSAPGYTEAFF.

J is TRBJ2-7 and V is TRBV28, with 9 bases that match TRBD1. Trimming removed 5 bases from V and 4 bases from J; junction bases left unmatched: 9. The CDR3 extends over 15 amino acids. Germline V lookup: CDR1 MDHEN, CDR2 SYDVKM. CDR3 DNA sequence: TGTGCCAGCAGTCTCGGAACAGGGGGCCAGTACGAGCAGTACTTC. It translates to CASSLGTGGQYEQYF.

This chain links TRBV4-1 with TRBJ1-3; D unresolved. CDR1 is MGHRA, CDR2 YSYEKL, per germline. The CDR3 spans 15 residues. The ends were cut back, 2 bases at V and 3 bases at J, with 11 bases in the middle. CDR3 protein: CASSQMGGFGNTIYF. In DNA form, the CDR3 reads TGCGCCAGCAGCCAAATGGGAGGTTTTGGAAACACCATATATTTT.

This clone occurred a few times. This chain connects TRBV10-2 to TRBJ2-7, with 13 nucleotides matching TRBD2. Germline V gives CDR1 WSHSY, CDR2 SAAADI. With V trimmed by 10 bases and J by 3 bases, 3 bases remained unmatched. This CDR3 spans 13 amino acids. CDR3 amino acids: CATGTSGNYEQYF. The DNA of the CDR3 is TGCGCCACCGGGACTAGCGGGAACTACGAGCAGTACTTC.